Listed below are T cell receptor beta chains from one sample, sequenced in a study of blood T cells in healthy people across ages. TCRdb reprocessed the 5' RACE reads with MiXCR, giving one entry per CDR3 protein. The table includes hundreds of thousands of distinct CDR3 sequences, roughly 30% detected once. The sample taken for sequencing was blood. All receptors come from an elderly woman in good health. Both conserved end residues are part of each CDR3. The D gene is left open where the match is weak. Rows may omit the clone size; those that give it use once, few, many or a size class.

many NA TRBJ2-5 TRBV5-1 CASSWTSMGETQYF TGCGCCAGCAGCTGGACTTCCATGGGCGAGACCCAGTACTTC
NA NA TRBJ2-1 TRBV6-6 CASNPRRTVKGGTQFF TGTGCCAGCAACCCCCGGCGTACGGTGAAGGGGGGGACGCAGTTCTTC
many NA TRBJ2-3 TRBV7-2 CASSTGAVVADTQYF TGTGCCAGCAGCACGGGGGCGGTCGTTGCAGATACGCAGTATTTT
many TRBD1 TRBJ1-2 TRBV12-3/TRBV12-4 CASRYGTAAKGYTF TGTGCCAGCAGATACGGGACAGCCGCTAAGGGCTACACCTTC
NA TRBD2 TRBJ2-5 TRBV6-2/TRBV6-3 CASSYSSGGGETQYF TGTGCCAGCAGTTACTCCTCGGGAGGGGGTGAGACCCAGTACTTC
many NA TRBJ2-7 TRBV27 CASSPRGALSYEQYF TGTGCCAGCAGCCCTAGGGGAGCCCTCTCCTACGAGCAGTACTTC
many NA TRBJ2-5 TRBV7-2 CASGGIQETQYF TGTGCCAGCGGGGGTATCCAAGAGACCCAGTACTTC
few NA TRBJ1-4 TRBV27 CASSFGTGEGKLFF TGTGCCAGCAGTTTCGGCACGGGGGAGGGAAAACTGTTTTTT
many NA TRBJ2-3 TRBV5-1 CASSLGPPGGTDTQYF TGCGCCAGCAGCTTGGGACCACCGGGCGGCACAGATACGCAGTATTTT
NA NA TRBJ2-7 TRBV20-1 CSASVSAEQYF TGCAGTGCTAGTGTGTCAGCCGAGCAGTACTTC
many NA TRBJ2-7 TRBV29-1 CSVSGTAQSYEQYF TGCAGCGTTTCTGGGACGGCGCAATCCTACGAGCAGTACTTC
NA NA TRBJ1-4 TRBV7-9 CASSQSAQGEKLFF TGTGCCAGCAGCCAATCGGCCCAGGGGGAAAAACTGTTTTTT
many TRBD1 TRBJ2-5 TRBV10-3 CAISGDRVGETQYF TGTGCCATCAGTGGGGACAGGGTAGGGGAGACCCAGTACTTC
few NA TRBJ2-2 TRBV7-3 CASRYTNTGELFF TGTGCCAGCAGATATACGAACACCGGGGAGCTGTTTTTT
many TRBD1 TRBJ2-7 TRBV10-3 CATWMGTDKEQYF TGTGCCACCTGGATGGGGACAGACAAAGAGCAGTACTTC
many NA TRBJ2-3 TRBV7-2 CASSLWPSMGTDTQYF TGTGCCAGCAGCTTATGGCCCTCGATGGGAACAGATACGCAGTATTTT
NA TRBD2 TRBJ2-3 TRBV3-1 CASTLAGSTDTQYF TGTGCCAGCACCCTAGCGGGGAGCACAGATACGCAGTATTTT
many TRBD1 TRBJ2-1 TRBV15 CATSTPAGQAIQAEQFF TGTGCCACCAGCACCCCGGCGGGACAGGCGATACAAGCTGAGCAGTTCTTC
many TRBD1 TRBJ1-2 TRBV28 CASTPGGRNYGYTF TGTGCCAGCACCCCAGGGGGTAGAAACTATGGCTACACCTTC
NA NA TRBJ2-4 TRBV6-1 CASKSGGTLSAGNIQYF TGTGCCAGCAAGAGTGGGGGGACTCTCTCTGCCGGAAACATTCAGTACTTC
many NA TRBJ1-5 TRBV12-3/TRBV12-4 CASSPGRRSNQPQHF TGTGCCAGCAGTCCAGGGAGAAGAAGCAATCAGCCCCAGCATTTT
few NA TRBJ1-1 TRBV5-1 CASSTKGGDTEAFF TGCGCCAGCAGCACTAAAGGGGGGGACACTGAAGCTTTCTTT
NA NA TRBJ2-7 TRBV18 CASSPVQGLSYEQYF TGTGCCAGCTCACCAGTTCAGGGGCTATCCTACGAGCAGTACTTC
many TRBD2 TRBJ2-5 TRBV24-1 CATSESGGFQETQYF TGTGCCACCAGTGAGTCGGGGGGGTTCCAAGAGACCCAGTACTTC
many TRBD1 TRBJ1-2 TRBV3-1 CASSQDTGGEYGYTF TGTGCCAGCAGCCAGGACACAGGGGGCGAGTATGGCTACACCTTC